This T cell receptor beta chain was documented in a study of cytomegalovirus exposure and HLA in healthy donors. CDR1 and CDR2 (germline): SQVTM, ANQGSEA. V lost 6 bases and J 5 bases, leaving 15 bases between the germline ends. The CDR3 has 13 residues. Study observations and caveats: Reported findings show TCR beta sequences accurately forecast HLA-A and HLA-B alleles in most subjects. An analysis that was carried out later associated some 17,000 TCR beta sequences with HLA alleles at 0.05 false discovery rate. The classifier reportedly diagnosed cytomegalovirus status with high sensitivity and specificity.

Concerning this clone itself: Its antigen remains unidentified.

Primers: 60 Vbeta forward and 13 Jbeta reverse. TCRdb's table, derived via immunoSEQ multiplex PCR, lists solely in-frame clones and lacks some. The table includes some 110,000 clones, 65% to 80% detected once. Sequenced: PBMCs. The chain combines TRBV29-1 with TRBJ2-3; D might be TRBD1 (5 bases). The sequence was obtained from a man aged 60-69 years in good health and CMV-seronegative. The CDR3 is CSVNEQVRDTQYF. CDR3 nucleotides: TGCAGCGTCAATGAACAGGTTAGAGATACGCAGTATTTT.